This T cell receptor (beta chain) was profiled in a study of shared T cell receptors in the human thymus. This table comes from immunoSEQ multiplex PCR, and its TCRdb copy is limited to in-frame clones, with some not included. Of roughly 410,000 clones detected, around 95% appear once; the ten largest clones hold approximately 0.02%. Germline assignment: CDR1 SNHLY and CDR2 FYNNEI. There are 15 residues in the CDR3. Trimming took 6 bases from V and 4 from J; bases not matched to a gene: 8. The V call is TRBV2, the J call TRBJ2-3; 9 bases are a match to TRBD1. The receptor was isolated from a human donor. The sequenced sample consisted of thymocytes. The chain's CDR3 is CASSAGTGRPDTQYF. The CDR3 coding sequence is TGTGCCAGCAGCGCCGGGACAGGGAGACCAGATACGCAGTATTTT.